This T cell receptor (beta chain) derives from a study of vaccination and CD4 T cells after COVID-19. Study summary: Cells received overlapping spike peptides from SARS-CoV-2, HCoV-NL63, HCoV-OC43 and HCoV-229E as stimulation.

Only a few counts were recorded for this clonotype. Its antigen is as yet unknown. The time point here: late sampling 161 to 241 days after vaccination in a few convalescent patients. Indicated treatment: approximately 9-day PBMC culture with coronavirus spike peptide pools or control peptides (ViraFEST assay). Once peptide pools had expanded antigen-specific T cells, ViraFEST sequenced TCRs. An Oncomine TCR Beta short-read assay was used to sequence the DNA from cultured CD4+ T cells. TCRdb reprocessed the PCR reads with MiXCR, giving one entry per CDR3 protein. The repertoire holds tens of thousands of distinct CDR3 sequences, with 32% as singletons. The CDR3 is 14 amino acids. V was pared by 5 bases and J by 5 bases, with 7 bases of the junction left unmatched. CDR1 is SGHVS and CDR2 is FNYEAQ in the germline V gene.

The sample was CD4+ T cells from blood, cultured in vitro, taken about 7 months after SARS-CoV-2 vaccination. This chain joins TRBV7-6 and TRBJ2-5; 8 nucleotides line up with TRBD2. This sequence originates from a human donor who had recovered from COVID-19. The CDR3 sequence is CASSRSGGVETQYF. The DNA for the CDR3 is TGTGCCAGCAGCCGAAGCGGGGGTGTGGAGACCCAGTACTTC.